The 11 T cell receptor beta chains presented below share a single source sample, sequenced in a study of T-cell reconstitution after alpha-beta-depleted transplantation in children. The TCRbeta library was prepared with unique molecular identifiers. TCRdb re-called the PCR reads through MiXCR, storing one row per CDR3 protein. The sample has approximately 500,000 distinct CDR3 sequences, over 9.5% seen once. The sequencing here drew on PBMCs, taken before TCRalphabeta/CD19-depleted stem cell transplant. These receptors were obtained from a child aged 2-9 years with inherited bone marrow failure, due to receive a stem cell transplant.

This clonotype was recorded many times. The chain's CDR3 is CASSLATTSLETQYF. CDR3 DNA sequence: TGTGCCAGCAGCTTGGCCACAACTAGTCTGGAGACCCAGTACTTC. The chain recombines TRBV7-9 with TRBJ2-5; perhaps TRBD2 as D (5 bases). This CDR3 has 15 residues. V lost 3 bases, J lost 5 bases, and 16 bases lay in between. CDR1 and CDR2 from the germline V gene are SEHNR and FQNEAQ (reference sequence).

This clonotype was detected many times. The rearrangement links TRBV7-2 to TRBJ2-5; 8 bases align to TRBD1. The CDR3 is made up of 14 amino acids. Germline CDR1 and CDR2: SGHTA and FQGNSA. V lost 5 bases, J lost 2 bases, and 4 bases stayed unmatched. The CDR3 spells CASSTYRGQETQYF. In nucleotides, the CDR3 is TGTGCCAGCAGCACCTACAGGGGGCAAGAGACCCAGTACTTC.

In its sample, this clonotype was seen many times. The V call is TRBV11-2, the J call TRBJ1-5; D not resolved. CDR1 is SGHAT, CDR2 FQNNGV, per germline. The V end was cut by 1 base, the J end by 7 bases, with 8 bases between. The CDR3 has 13 amino acids. The CDR3 loop reads CASSLGLWQPQHF. The CDR3 nucleotides are TGTGCCAGCAGCTTAGGGTTGTGGCAGCCCCAGCATTTT.

This clonotype was counted many times. The rearrangement links TRBV5-5 to TRBJ2-1; D is possibly TRBD1 or TRBD2 (5 bases each). Germline V gene lookup returns CDR1 SGHKS and CDR2 YYEKEE (reference sequence). Trimming took 0 bases from V and 6 from J, leaving 10 bases between them. The CDR3 has 14 amino acids. The CDR3 DNA reads TGTGCCAGCAGCTTGGGAGGGGCCGGCAATGAGCAGTTCTTC. Translating it yields CASSLGGAGNEQFF.

Of note for this clonotype: Given a much more abundant clone one base away, this may be a read error. V usage is TRBV20-1 and J usage is TRBJ2-5; no definite D call. Per germline, CDR1 DFQATT and CDR2 SNEGSKA (reference sequence). CDR3 length: 14 amino acids. The CDR3 DNA sequence: TGCAGTGCTAGGGAGACCAATTCGAAAGAGACCCAGTGCTTC. Its protein is CSARETNSKETQCF.

This clonotype showed up many times. This chain joins TRBV24-1 and TRBJ1-5, with 8 positions matching TRBD1. CDR1 KGHDR and CDR2 SFDVKD come from the germline V gene. The CDR3 contains 16 residues. Trimming removed 4 bases from V and 1 base from J; junction bases left unmatched: 5. This CDR3 is CATSDPDRGSNQPQHF. The CDR3 DNA reads as TGTGCCACCAGTGACCCCGACAGGGGCAGCAATCAGCCCCAGCATTTT.

This clonotype has at least ten counts. The rearrangement uses TRBV5-1 and TRBJ2-7; 7 nucleotides match TRBD2. With V trimmed by 5 bases and J by 4 bases, 6 bases remained unmatched. CDR1 SGHRS and CDR2 YFSETQ come from the germline V gene. The CDR3 extends over 13 amino acids. For the CDR3, the DNA is TGCGCCAGCAGGAGTGGGACTATGTACGAGCAGTACTTC. Its protein is CASRSGTMYEQYF.

The genes are TRBV2 and TRBJ1-5; D call uncertain. With 7 bases removed from V and 4 bases from J, the gap between germline ends came to 8 bases. Germline V gene data show CDR1 as SNHLY and CDR2 as FYNNEI. The CDR3 runs to 12 residues. CDR3 sequence (DNA): TGTGCCAGCACCGTACAGAATCAGCCCCAGCATTTT. Its translation is CASTVQNQPQHF.

Many counts were recorded for this clonotype. The chain couples TRBV19 to TRBJ2-1, with D unresolved. V was pared by 10 bases and J by 13 bases, with 8 bases between. There are 8 residues in the CDR3. Germline assignment: CDR1 LNHDA and CDR2 SQIVND (reference sequence). The CDR3 loop reads CAILGQFF. CDR3 DNA: TGTGCCATTCTGGGCCAGTTCTTC.

This CDR3 is CSVESWLAHEQFF. The CDR3 coding sequence is TGCAGCGTTGAAAGTTGGCTAGCGCATGAGCAGTTCTTC. The rearrangement joins TRBV29-1 to TRBJ2-1; weak D call: TRBD2 (6 bases). This CDR3 is built from 13 residues. Trimming removed 2 bases at V and 8 bases at J, with 13 bases between. In germline, CDR1 is SQVTM, CDR2 ANQGSEA.

In its sample, this clonotype was seen many times. V and J are TRBV14 and TRBJ2-1; 10 nucleotides line up with TRBD2. Losses at the gene ends were 3 bases for V and 6 bases for J; bases not matched to a gene: 5. The V gene's germline CDR1 is SGHDN and CDR2 FVKESK. The CDR3 has 15 amino acids. The CDR3 region is CASSHRAGGLNEQFF. The CDR3 DNA sequence: TGTGCCAGCAGCCATCGAGCGGGAGGGCTCAATGAGCAGTTCTTC. The entire variable domain, with the rest obtained from reference TRBV14 and TRBJ2-1, is as follows: EAGVTQFPSHSVIEKGQTVTLRCDPISGHDNLYWYRRVMGKEIKFLLHFVKESKQDESGMPNNRFLAERTGGTYSTLKVQPAELEDSGVYFCASSHRAGGLNEQFFGPGTRLTVL.